The source of this T cell receptor beta chain is a study of OX40 agonist ivuxolimab in advanced cancers. Describing the broader study: Ivuxolimab was a fully human IgG2 agonistic monoclonal antibody targeting the costimulatory receptor OX40 (CD134). Prior anti-PD-1, anti-PD-L1 or anti-CTLA-4 therapy was permitted, and about 40% of dose-escalation patients had received checkpoint inhibitors. Of the roughly 52 patients in dose escalation, around 20 had hepatocellular carcinoma, about 15 had melanoma, 9 had renal cell carcinoma and 9 had head and neck cancer. In the dose-escalation cohort, over 65% of patients were male, and the mean age was approximately 55 years, with a range of roughly 20 to 85. Partial responses occurred in three dose-escalation patients: two with cutaneous melanoma and one with hepatocellular carcinoma. Intravenous ivuxolimab was administered to patients every 2 weeks at six dose levels: 0.01, 0.1, 0.3, 1.5, 3 and 10 mg/kg. The paper covers the monotherapy dose-escalation part of the phase I ivuxolimab trial, which included N ≈ 57 patients. The purpose of peripheral TCRbeta sequencing was to test whether ivuxolimab changed TCR sequence diversity and led to clonal T-cell expansion. Paper-wide results and their limitations: In the 0.1-3.0 mg/kg groups, partial responders were among the patients with the lowest normalized peripheral clonal expansion, particularly in CD8+ T cells. Low levels of normalized T-cell clonal expansion were also seen in some patients who did not respond. At doses from 0.1 to 3.0 mg/kg, clonal expansion was seen in both CD4+ and CD8+ blood T cells between baseline and week 6. After ivuxolimab, CD8+ T cells had more expanded clones than CD4+ T cells on average. Antigen specificity was not determined for the clonally expanded peripheral T cells.

On this clone itself: It has no known antigen specificity. No qualities accompany the bases; no much larger clone lies one base away.

Genomic DNA was extracted from sorted cells for sequencing of the TCRbeta CDR3 region. The immunoSEQ Assay was used for sequencing of TCRbeta CDR3 regions. The table comes from immuneACCESS by way of TCRdb, which keeps in-frame sequences with V and J called. Part of the clones is missing from these tables; in studies checked, under half for an unresolved V gene and the rest for unknown reasons. Within this sample are tens of thousands of clones, with about nine tenths of them counted one time only. The leading ten clones occupy 0.3% to 0.4% of the sample. Patients with autoimmune disease history or receiving systemic immunosuppression were excluded from the trial. Peripheral blood for TCR sequencing was collected from all dose cohorts at baseline, on cycle 4 day 1, and on cycle 7 day 1. The samples were drawn from a first-in-human, open-label, multicenter phase I dose-escalation trial of ivuxolimab. Adults with locally advanced or metastatic melanoma, renal cell carcinoma, hepatocellular carcinoma or head and neck squamous cell carcinoma were enrolled in the trial. Before TCR sequencing, CD4+ T cells and CD8+ T cells from peripheral blood were sorted into separate populations.

Material: CD4+ or CD8+ T cells sorted from blood, obtained in a trial of the OX40 agonist ivuxolimab. The source is an adult with an advanced solid tumor such as melanoma, head and neck, liver or kidney cancer.

The base sequence is TGTGCCAGCAGATCGGAAAGCGGGGGGTTCTACGAGCAGTACGTC. This encodes CASRSESGGFYEQYV. The sequence is built from TRBV2 and TRBJ2-7; 9 nucleotides in the junction match TRBD2. The germline V gene specifies SNHLY as CDR1 and FYNNEI as CDR2. The V end gives up 6 bases and the J end 3 bases, leaving 9 bases in the junction not matched to a gene. The CDR3 has 15 amino acids, counting the end cysteine and valine. Left in the record is the CDR3 DNA by itself, 45 bases read in frame from the first base.